The 13 T cell receptor beta chains below all came from one sample that was sequenced in a study of blood T cell repertoires in COVID-19 (dated by TCRdb to 2020 to 2022). Libraries were made using the immunoSEQ multiplex PCR assay. TCRdb provides this immuneACCESS table in a form limited to in-frame rearrangements. Some clones are lacking; in checked studies, under half of them reflect an unresolved V gene, and why the rest are absent is not known. A total of 67,000 or so clones appear in this sample, roughly 80% of them only once. The leading ten clones occupy 28% of the sample. Sequenced input: peripheral blood. The receptors come from a man aged 65 to 79 with acute or convalescent COVID-19.

This chain joins TRBV2 and TRBJ2-2; tentatively, D is TRBD1 (5 bases). Trimming left V 1 base short and J 4 bases short, with 10 bases between. Germline V gene data show CDR1 as SNHLY and CDR2 as FYNNEI. This CDR3 is built from 15 residues. The CDR3 spells CASSEDQGSTGELFF. DNA for the CDR3: TGTGCCAGCAGTGAAGATCAGGGAAGCACCGGGGAGCTGTTTTTT. The entire variable domain, with the rest obtained from reference TRBV2 and TRBJ2-2, is as follows: EPEVTQTPSHQVTQMGQEVILRCVPISNHLYFYWYRQILGQKVEFLVSFYNNEISEKSEIFDDQFSVERPDGSNFTLKIRSTKLEDSAMYFCASSEDQGSTGELFFGEGSRLTVL.

The rearrangement joins TRBV19 to TRBJ2-7; TRBD1 aligns across 7 bases. The V gene's germline CDR1 is LNHDA and CDR2 SQIVND (reference sequence). V shed 2 bases and J 4 bases; nucleotides not matched to a gene: 2. This CDR3 comprises 13 residues. The CDR3 region is CASSIQGEYEQYF. CDR3 DNA: TGTGCCAGTAGTATACAGGGGGAATACGAGCAGTACTTC.

The chain employs TRBV19 and TRBJ2-7, with D possibly TRBD1 on 6 matching bases. The germline V and J ends were trimmed by 3 bases and 7 bases, with 22 bases remaining between them. This CDR3 comprises 16 residues. CDR1 LNHDA and CDR2 SQIVND come from the germline V gene (reference sequence). The CDR3 coding sequence is TGTGCCAGTAGTATGGGCGGCAGGGGTTATTCTAGAGAGCAGTACTTC. This codes for CASSMGGRGYSREQYF. The full variable domain, its missing parts supplied by reference TRBV19 and TRBJ2-7, is DGGITQSPKYLFRKEGQNVTLSCEQNLNHDAMYWYRQDPGQGLRLIYYSQIVNDFQKGDIAEGYSVSREKKESFPLTVTSAQKNPTAFYLCASSMGGRGYSREQYFGPGTRLTVT.

The chain has TRBV29-1 and TRBJ2-4; D is perhaps TRBD1 (5 bases). This CDR3 contains 14 residues. CDR1 and CDR2 from the germline V gene are SQVTM and ANQGSEA. With 5 bases removed from V and 5 bases from J, the gap between germline ends came to 16 bases. CDR3 protein: CSVFGRTLENIQYF. CDR3 DNA: TGCAGCGTTTTCGGACGGACACTCGAAAACATTCAGTACTTC.

This sequence joins TRBV29-1 and TRBJ1-5; 7 nucleotides agree with TRBD1. Looked up from germline, CDR1 is SQVTM and CDR2 is ANQGSEA. The CDR3 is made up of 14 amino acids. V lost 4 bases to trimming and J lost 2 bases; unmatched junction nucleotides: 5. The CDR3 is CSVGYTGGNQPQHF. Written as DNA, the CDR3 is TGCAGCGTTGGGTATACAGGGGGCAATCAGCCCCAGCATTTT.

This rearrangement joins TRBV19 to TRBJ2-3; 7 nucleotides match TRBD1. V was pared by 7 bases and J by 0 bases, with 4 bases of the junction left unmatched. Per germline, CDR1 LNHDA and CDR2 SQIVND (reference sequence). The CDR3 consists of 14 residues. The CDR3 nucleotides are TGTGCCAGTACCCCGGACAGGAGCACAGATACGCAGTATTTT. Its translation is CASTPDRSTDTQYF.

The chain has TRBV6-6 and TRBJ1-1; the D gene is possibly TRBD1 (6 bases). The CDR3 has 13 amino acids. The ends were cut back, 7 bases at V and 4 bases at J, with 13 bases in the middle. CDR1 and CDR2 from the germline V gene are MNHNY and SVGAGI (reference sequence). CDR3 sequence: CASTRDTGTEAFF. The CDR3 nucleotides read TGTGCCAGCACCCGGGACACCGGCACTGAAGCTTTCTTT.

The gene calls are TRBV15 and TRBJ2-7; 11 bases map to TRBD2. Germline values: CDR1 LNHNV, CDR2 YYDKDF (reference sequence). J gave up 2 bases and V 0 bases, and 6 bases lay outside the gene matches. The CDR3 has 17 residues. In nucleotides, the CDR3 is TGTGCCACCAGCAGAGACCCGGGACTAGCGGACCCCTACGAGCAGTACTTC. Translated, it gives CATSRDPGLADPYEQYF.

This chain connects TRBV28 to TRBJ2-7; TRBD2 aligns across 11 bases. The germline CDR1 and CDR2 sequences are MDHEN and SYDVKM. Trimming at V came to 6 bases and at J to 2 bases, leaving 9 bases not matched to a gene. The length of the CDR3 is 16 residues. CDR3 sequence (DNA): TGTGCCAGCAGAGGGACTCGTAGCGGGAGGGCCTACGAGCAGTACTTC. It is translated as CASRGTRSGRAYEQYF. The full variable domain, completed using reference TRBV28 and TRBJ2-7, is DVKVTQSSRYLVKRTGEKVFLECVQDMDHENMFWYRQDPGLGLRLIYFSYDVKMKEKGDIPEGYSVSREKKERFSLILESASTNQTSMYLCASRGTRSGRAYEQYFGPGTRLTVT.

The rearrangement links TRBV3-1 (or the pseudogene TRBV3-2) to TRBJ1-2, with a weak D call TRBD1 (6 bases). The germline gives CDR1 LGHDT, CDR2 YNNKEL (reference sequence). V was pared by 1 base and J by 4 bases, with 10 bases between. The CDR3 spans 14 residues. This CDR3 reads CASSQGGRSYGYTF. The CDR3 DNA is TGTGCCAGCAGCCAAGGGGGGCGCAGCTATGGCTACACCTTC.

V usage is TRBV7-8 and J usage is TRBJ2-7; 10 bases fit TRBD2. The CDR3 contains 16 residues. The V and J ends lost 1 base and 2 bases, in that order; junction bases with no gene match: 5. From germline, CDR1 is SGHVS and CDR2 FQNEAQ. Written as DNA, the CDR3 is TGTGCCAGCAGCTTAGTTAGCGGGAGGCCCCCCTACGAGCAGTACTTC. This encodes CASSLVSGRPPYEQYF.

The chain is built from TRBV14 and TRBJ2-1; D might be TRBD2 (6 bases). Germline V CDR1 and CDR2: SGHDN, FVKESK. The V and J ends lost 0 bases and 10 bases respectively, with 40 bases between them. This CDR3 region has 23 residues. CDR3 sequence (DNA): TGTGCCAGCAGCCAAGATCGTTGGACGACAGCGGGTCCCTCGTGGTCCCGTTTTATGGAGCAGTTCTTC. Translating it yields CASSQDRWTTAGPSWSRFMEQFF. The full variable domain, with the rest looked up from reference TRBV14 and TRBJ2-1, is EAGVTQFPSHSVIEKGQTVTLRCDPISGHDNLYWYRRVMGKEIKFLLHFVKESKQDESGMPNNRFLAERTGGTYSTLKVQPAELEDSGVYFCASSQDRWTTAGPSWSRFMEQFFGPGTRLTVL.

This clone was found once. The chain has TRBV30 and TRBJ2-1; a weak D match, TRBD2 (7 bases). The germline CDR1 and CDR2 sequences are GTSNPN and SVGIG (reference sequence). The CDR3 runs to 13 residues. V was clipped by 5 bases and J by 5 bases, with 13 bases between them. The DNA of the CDR3 is TGTGCCTGGTCTGAGGGGGGGGACAATGAGCAGTTCTTC. The encoded protein is CAWSEGGDNEQFF.